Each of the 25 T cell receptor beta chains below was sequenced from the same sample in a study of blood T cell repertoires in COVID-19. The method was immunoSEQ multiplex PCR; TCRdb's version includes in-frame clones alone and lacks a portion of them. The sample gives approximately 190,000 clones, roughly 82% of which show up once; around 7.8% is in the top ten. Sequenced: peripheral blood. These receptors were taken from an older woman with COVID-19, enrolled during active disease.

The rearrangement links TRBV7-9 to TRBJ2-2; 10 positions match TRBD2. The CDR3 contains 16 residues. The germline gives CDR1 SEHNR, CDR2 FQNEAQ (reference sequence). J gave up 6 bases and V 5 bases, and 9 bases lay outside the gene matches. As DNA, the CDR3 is TGTGCCAGCAGCGCCGCCCGACTAGCGGGCTCCGGGGAGCTGTTTTTT. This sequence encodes CASSAARLAGSGELFF. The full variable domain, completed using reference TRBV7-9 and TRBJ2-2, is DTGVSQNPRHKITKRGQNVTFRCDPISEHNRLYWYRQTLGQGPEFLTYFQNEAQLEKSRLLSDRFSAERPKGSFSTLEIQRTEQGDSAMYLCASSAARLAGSGELFFGEGSRLTVL.

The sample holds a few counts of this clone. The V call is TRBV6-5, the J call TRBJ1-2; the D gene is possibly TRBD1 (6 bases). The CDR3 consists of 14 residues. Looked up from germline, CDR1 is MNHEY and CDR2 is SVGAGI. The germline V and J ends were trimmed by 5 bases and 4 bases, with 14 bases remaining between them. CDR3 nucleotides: TGTGCCAGCAGTACCCAAGGACAGATCTATGGCTACACCTTC. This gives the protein CASSTQGQIYGYTF.

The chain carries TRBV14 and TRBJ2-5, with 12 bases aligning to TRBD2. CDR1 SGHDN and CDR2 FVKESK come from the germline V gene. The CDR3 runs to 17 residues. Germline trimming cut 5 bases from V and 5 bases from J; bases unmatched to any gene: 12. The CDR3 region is CASSKTRLAGVLETQYF. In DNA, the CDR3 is TGTGCCAGCAGCAAAACGCGACTAGCGGGAGTCTTGGAGACCCAGTACTTC.

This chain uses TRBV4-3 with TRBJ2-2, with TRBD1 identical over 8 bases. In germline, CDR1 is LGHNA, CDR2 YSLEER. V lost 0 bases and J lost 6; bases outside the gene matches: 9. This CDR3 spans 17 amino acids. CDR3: CASSQDRTDRVAGELFF. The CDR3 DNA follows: TGCGCCAGCAGCCAAGATCGGACGGACAGGGTCGCCGGGGAGCTGTTTTTT.

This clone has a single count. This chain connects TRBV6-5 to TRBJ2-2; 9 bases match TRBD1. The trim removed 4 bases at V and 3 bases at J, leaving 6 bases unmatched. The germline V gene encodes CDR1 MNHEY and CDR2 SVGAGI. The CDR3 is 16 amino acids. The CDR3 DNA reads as TGTGCCAGCAGTTTGCGGTACAGGGGGCACACCGGGGAGCTGTTTTTT. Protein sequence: CASSLRYRGHTGELFF.

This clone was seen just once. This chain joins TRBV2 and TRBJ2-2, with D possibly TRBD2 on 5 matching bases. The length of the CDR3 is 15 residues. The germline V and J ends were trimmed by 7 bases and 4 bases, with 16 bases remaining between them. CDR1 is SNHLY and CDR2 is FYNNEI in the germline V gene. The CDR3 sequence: CASTSPDSRTGELFF. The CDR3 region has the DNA TGTGCCAGCACCTCTCCGGACTCACGCACCGGGGAGCTGTTTTTT.

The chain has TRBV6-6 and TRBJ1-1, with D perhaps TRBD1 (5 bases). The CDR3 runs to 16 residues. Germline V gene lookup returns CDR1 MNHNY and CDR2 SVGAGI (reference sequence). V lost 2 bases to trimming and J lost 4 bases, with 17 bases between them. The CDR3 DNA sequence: TGTGCCAGCAGTTACGGGGGAGGCGGGGATGGCACTGAAGCTTTCTTT. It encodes CASSYGGGGDGTEAFF.

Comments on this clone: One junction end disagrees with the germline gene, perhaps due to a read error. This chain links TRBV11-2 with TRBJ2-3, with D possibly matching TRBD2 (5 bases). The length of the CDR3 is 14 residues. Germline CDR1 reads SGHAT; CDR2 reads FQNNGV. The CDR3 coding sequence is TGTGCTAGCAGCTTAGGTCGGTCGGGGGATACGCAGTATTTT. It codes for CASSLGRSGDTQYF.

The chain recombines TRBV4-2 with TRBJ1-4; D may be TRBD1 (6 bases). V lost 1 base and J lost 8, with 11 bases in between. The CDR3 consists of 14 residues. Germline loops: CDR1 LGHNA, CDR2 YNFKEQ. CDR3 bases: TGTGCCAGCAGCCAAGCCAGGGGAGAAGAAAAACTGTTTTTT. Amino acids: CASSQARGEEKLFF.

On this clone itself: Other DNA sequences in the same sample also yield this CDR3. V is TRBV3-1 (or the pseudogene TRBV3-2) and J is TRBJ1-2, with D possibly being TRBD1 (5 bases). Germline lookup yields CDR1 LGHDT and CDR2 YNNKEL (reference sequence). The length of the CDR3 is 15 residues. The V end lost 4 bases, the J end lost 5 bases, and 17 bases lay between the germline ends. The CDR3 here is CASSPGEKGWYGYTF. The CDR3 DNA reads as TGTGCCAGCAGCCCTGGGGAAAAGGGGTGGTATGGCTACACCTTC.

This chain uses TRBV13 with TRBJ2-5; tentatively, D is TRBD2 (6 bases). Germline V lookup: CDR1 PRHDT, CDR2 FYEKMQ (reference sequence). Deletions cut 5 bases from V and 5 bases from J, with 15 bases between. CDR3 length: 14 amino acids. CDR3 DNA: TGTGCCAGCAGCCGCCCAACTGCGGGGGAGACCCAGTACTTC. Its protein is CASSRPTAGETQYF.

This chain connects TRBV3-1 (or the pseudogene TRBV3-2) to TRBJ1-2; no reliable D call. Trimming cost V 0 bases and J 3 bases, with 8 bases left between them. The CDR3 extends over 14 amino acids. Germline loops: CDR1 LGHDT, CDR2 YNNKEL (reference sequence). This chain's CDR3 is CASSQEVVHYGYTF. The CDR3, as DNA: TGTGCCAGCAGCCAAGAGGTAGTTCACTATGGCTACACCTTC.

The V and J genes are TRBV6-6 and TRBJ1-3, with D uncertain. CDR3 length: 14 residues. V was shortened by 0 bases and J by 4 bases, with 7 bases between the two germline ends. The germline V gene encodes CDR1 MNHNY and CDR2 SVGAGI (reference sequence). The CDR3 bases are TGTGCCAGCAGTTACTCGCCAGGAGGAAACACCATATATTTT. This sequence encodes CASSYSPGGNTIYF.

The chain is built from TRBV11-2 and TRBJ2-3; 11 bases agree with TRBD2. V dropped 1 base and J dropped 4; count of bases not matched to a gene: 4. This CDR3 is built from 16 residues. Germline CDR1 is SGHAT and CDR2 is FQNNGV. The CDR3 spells CASSLATSGGADTQYF. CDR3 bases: TGTGCCAGCAGCTTAGCAACTAGCGGGGGCGCAGATACGCAGTATTTT.

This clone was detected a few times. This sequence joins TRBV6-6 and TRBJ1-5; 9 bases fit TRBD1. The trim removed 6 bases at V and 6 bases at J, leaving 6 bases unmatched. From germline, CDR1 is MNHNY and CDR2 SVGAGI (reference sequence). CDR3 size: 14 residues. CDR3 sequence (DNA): TGTGCCAGCAGCGGGGACAGGGAGGTTCAGCCCCAGCATTTT. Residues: CASSGDREVQPQHF.

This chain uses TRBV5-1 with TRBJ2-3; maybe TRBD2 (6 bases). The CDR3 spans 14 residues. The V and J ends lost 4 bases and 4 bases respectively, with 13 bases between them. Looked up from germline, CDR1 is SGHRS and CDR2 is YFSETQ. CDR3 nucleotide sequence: TGCGCCAGCAGCAACTCTCTAGCGCCAGATACGCAGTATTTT. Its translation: CASSNSLAPDTQYF. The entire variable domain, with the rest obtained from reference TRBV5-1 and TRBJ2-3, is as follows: KAGVTQTPRYLIKTRGQQVTLSCSPISGHRSVSWYQQTPGQGLQFLFEYFSETQRNKGNFPGRFSGRQFSNSRSEMNVSTLELGDSALYLCASSNSLAPDTQYFGPGTRLTVL.

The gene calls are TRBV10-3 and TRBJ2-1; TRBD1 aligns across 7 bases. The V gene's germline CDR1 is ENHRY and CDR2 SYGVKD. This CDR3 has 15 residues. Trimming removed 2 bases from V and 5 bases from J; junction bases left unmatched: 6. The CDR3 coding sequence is TGTGCCATCAGTGAGAATGACAGGGTCCACAATGAGCAGTTCTTC. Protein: CAISENDRVHNEQFF.

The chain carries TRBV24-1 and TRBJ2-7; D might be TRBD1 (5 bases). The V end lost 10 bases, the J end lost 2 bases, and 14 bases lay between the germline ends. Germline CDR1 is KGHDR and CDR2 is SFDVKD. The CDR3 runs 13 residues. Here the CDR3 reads CATPSRQTYEQYF. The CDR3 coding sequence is TGTGCCACGCCCAGCAGACAGACCTACGAGCAGTACTTC.

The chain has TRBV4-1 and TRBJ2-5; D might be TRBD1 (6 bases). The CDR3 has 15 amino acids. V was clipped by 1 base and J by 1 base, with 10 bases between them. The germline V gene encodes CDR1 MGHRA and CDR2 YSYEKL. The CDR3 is CASSQGGGRQETQYF. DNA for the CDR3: TGCGCCAGCAGCCAAGGAGGGGGACGCCAAGAGACCCAGTACTTC.

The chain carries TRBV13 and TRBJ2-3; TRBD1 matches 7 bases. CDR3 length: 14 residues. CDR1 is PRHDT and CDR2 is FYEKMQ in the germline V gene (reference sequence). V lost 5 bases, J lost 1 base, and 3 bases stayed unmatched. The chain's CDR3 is CASSTGQGTDTQYF. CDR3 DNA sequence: TGTGCCAGCAGCACCGGACAGGGCACAGATACGCAGTATTTT.

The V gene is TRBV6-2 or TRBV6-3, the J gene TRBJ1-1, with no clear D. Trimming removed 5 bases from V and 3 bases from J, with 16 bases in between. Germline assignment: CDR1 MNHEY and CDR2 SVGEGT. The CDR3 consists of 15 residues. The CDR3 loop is CASSDLTIVHTEAFF. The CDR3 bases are TGTGCCAGCAGTGATCTGACAATTGTGCACACTGAAGCTTTCTTT.

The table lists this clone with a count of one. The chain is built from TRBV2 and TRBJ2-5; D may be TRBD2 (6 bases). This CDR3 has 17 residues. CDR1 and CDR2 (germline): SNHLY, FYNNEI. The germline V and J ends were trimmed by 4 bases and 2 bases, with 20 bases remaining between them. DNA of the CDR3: TGTGCCAGCAGTGGGGATAGGTTTGGTAGCGGTCAAGAGACCCAGTACTTC. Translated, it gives CASSGDRFGSGQETQYF. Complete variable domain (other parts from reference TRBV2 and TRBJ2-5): EPEVTQTPSHQVTQMGQEVILRCVPISNHLYFYWYRQILGQKVEFLVSFYNNEISEKSEIFDDQFSVERPDGSNFTLKIRSTKLEDSAMYFCASSGDRFGSGQETQYFGPGTRLLVL.

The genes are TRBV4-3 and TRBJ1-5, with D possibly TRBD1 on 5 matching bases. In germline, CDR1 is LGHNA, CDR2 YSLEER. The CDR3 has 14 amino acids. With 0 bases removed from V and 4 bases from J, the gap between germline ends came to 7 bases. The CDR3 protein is CASSQDGGNQPQHF. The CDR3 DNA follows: TGCGCCAGCAGCCAAGATGGGGGGAATCAGCCCCAGCATTTT.

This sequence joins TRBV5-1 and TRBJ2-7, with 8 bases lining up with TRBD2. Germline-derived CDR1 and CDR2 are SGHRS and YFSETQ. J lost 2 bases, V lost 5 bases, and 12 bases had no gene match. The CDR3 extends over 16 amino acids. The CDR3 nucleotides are TGCGCCAGCAGGCGGTGGCTTAGCGGGGCGGCCTACGAGCAGTACTTC. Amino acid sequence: CASRRWLSGAAYEQYF.

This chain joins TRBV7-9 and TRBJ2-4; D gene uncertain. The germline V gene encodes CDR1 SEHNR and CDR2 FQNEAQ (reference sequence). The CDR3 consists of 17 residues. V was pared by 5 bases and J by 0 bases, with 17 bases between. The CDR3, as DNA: TGTGCCAGCAGCCCCCGTCAGGCTGCGATAGCCAAAAACATTCAGTACTTC. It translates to CASSPRQAAIAKNIQYF.